This TCR beta chain is drawn from a study of human T cells and chemical hapten exposure (TCRdb year 2021). With regard to the full study: Libraries were combined into a pool for sequencing, and differences in TCR yield between samples came mainly from small differences in library volumes within the pool. In alopecia patients, the study followed how the peripheral blood TCR repertoire changed in vivo over primary and secondary sensitization to diphenylcyclopropenone (DPC), a hapten.

This clonotype showed up many times. This receptor's antigen is unknown. Base quality data are lacking; no much larger clone is found one base away. Total RNA was extracted from unfractionated whole blood that had been collected in Tempus Blood RNA tubes. Roughly five healthy volunteers acted as controls for TCR sequencing and had blood drawn at day 0, 2 weeks and 6 weeks. General conclusions and limits of the study: Repeated subsampling changed both the strength of the expansion versus patch-test correlation and the threshold at which the correlation became significant. DPC sensitization did not change the number of TCRs with a frequency above 1 in 1000, and there was no evidence of changes in global repertoire structure.

During library preparation, unique molecular identifiers were attached to individual cDNA molecules so that TCRs could be counted in a quantitative, reproducible way. Each blood RNA sample was used to sequence both TCR alpha and TCR beta chains. On the study's bioinformatics: The median number of TCRs per sample was approximately 93,000, ranging from 23,224 to 690,600. The Decombinator software suite was used to annotate the V, J and CDR3 of the TCR reads. To make PS versus PT1 abundance plots, every sample was subsampled to the same number of TCRs (28,000). Expanded TCRs were defined as absent before sensitization and observed at least eight times at the 2-week time point. TCRdb passed the public sequencing reads through fastp at Q25 and MiXCR, retaining productive beta sequences. Rows with a matching CDR3 protein are joined into one entry that keeps the most common DNA and genes. For this entry, the V and J calls and clone size follow TCRdb and not the study's own pipeline. The sample records roughly 120,000 distinct CDR3 sequences, around 8.5% of which are singletons. The ten top clones hold approximately 1.5% of the sample.

The CDR1 and CDR2 encoded by the germline V gene (reference sequence) are MNHEY and SMNVEV. V gives up 5 bases and J gives up 0 bases, and the segment between their germline ends measures 13 bases. From the cysteine through the phenylalanine, the CDR3 covers 15 amino acids. The kept DNA is CDR3 alone, 45 bases in frame from the first base. Sequencing was done on a sample of whole blood. The sequence derives from a human donor in good health. Some clones in this sample may be carry-over from other donors' samples. Donor details come from another sample of the same person, matched by shared clones. The V and J genes are TRBV27 and TRBJ1-1; the D gene is possibly TRBD1, with 6 bases matching. CDR3 region: CASSPWTALNTEAFF. The nucleotide sequence is TGTGCCAGCAGTCCCTGGACAGCCTTGAACACTGAAGCTTTCTTT.